Below are 30 T cell receptor beta chains sequenced from a single sample in a study of blood T cell repertoires in COVID-19. Sequencing used immunoSEQ multiplex PCR; TCRdb keeps in-frame clones, though not all of them. The data contain a few hundred thousand clones, approximately 87% of them seen just once; the ten biggest clones take up 7.8%. The specimen sequenced was peripheral blood. The receptors originated from a woman aged 50 to 60 who had recovered from COVID-19.

The chain employs TRBV19 and TRBJ1-2; D is possibly TRBD1 (6 bases). Looked up from germline, CDR1 is LNHDA and CDR2 is SQIVND (reference sequence). Trimming shortened V by 2 bases and J by 5 bases, and 24 bases separated the two germline ends. This CDR3 spans 18 amino acids. Here the CDR3 DNA reads TGTGCCAGTAGTATACTCCACAACATACGGACGGGACAATATGGCTACACCTTC. It is translated as CASSILHNIRTGQYGYTF.

The J gene is TRBJ2-5, the V gene TRBV10-3, with a possible D match to TRBD1 (5 bases). The CDR3 is made up of 13 amino acids. The ends were cut back, 3 bases at V and 4 bases at J, with 9 bases in the middle. Germline V gene lookup returns CDR1 ENHRY and CDR2 SYGVKD. As DNA, the CDR3 is TGTGCCATCAGTGAAGGGCAGGGAGAGACCCAGTACTTC. This sequence encodes CAISEGQGETQYF.

This clone has only one observation. This chain links TRBV5-6 with TRBJ1-4; TRBD1 aligns across 9 bases. The CDR3 length is 18 residues. V was pared by 3 bases and J by 2 bases, with 11 bases of the junction left unmatched. Germline V gives CDR1 SGHDT, CDR2 YYEEEE. Here the CDR3 DNA reads TGTGCCAGCAGCTCGGACAGGGGCCCCTGGTTGACTAATGAAAAACTGTTTTTT. Amino acid sequence: CASSSDRGPWLTNEKLFF.

The V gene is TRBV4-3, the J gene TRBJ1-2; the match to TRBD1 covers 7 bases. Germline assignment: CDR1 LGHNA and CDR2 YSLEER. The ends lost 2 bases at V and 0 bases at J; junction bases unmatched: 6. This CDR3 comprises 16 residues. The CDR3 DNA reads as TGCGCCAGCAGCCAACGGAGGGACAGATCTAACTATGGCTACACCTTC. This codes for CASSQRRDRSNYGYTF.

This chain links TRBV9 with TRBJ2-5; TRBD1 aligns across 7 bases. The CDR3 has 15 residues. Germline V gene data show CDR1 as SGDLS and CDR2 as YYNGEE. Trimming removed 0 bases from V and 4 bases from J; junction bases left unmatched: 6. DNA of the CDR3: TGTGCCAGCAGCGTAGACCCGGGACAGTCAGAGACCCAGTACTTC. It encodes CASSVDPGQSETQYF.

This chain links TRBV24-1 with TRBJ2-3, with 8 bases lining up with TRBD1. Germline CDR1 reads KGHDR; CDR2 reads SFDVKD. With 6 bases clipped from V and 2 bases from J, the junction kept 9 bases outside the gene matches. This CDR3 is 16 amino acids long. The CDR3 is CATSKGQASSTDTQYF. The DNA of the CDR3 is TGTGCCACCAGTAAGGGACAGGCCTCTTCCACAGATACGCAGTATTTT.

The gene calls are TRBV19 and TRBJ1-4; D is unclear. Germline assignment: CDR1 LNHDA and CDR2 SQIVND (reference sequence). This CDR3 is built from 11 residues. V lost 6 bases and J 8 bases, leaving 7 bases between the germline ends. The DNA for the CDR3 is TGTGCCAGTAGACTGGGCGAAAAACTGTTTTTT. Translated: CASRLGEKLFF.

The chain has TRBV3-1 (or the pseudogene TRBV3-2) and TRBJ2-1; 7 bases are shared with TRBD2. The CDR3 has 15 amino acids. J lost 10 bases, V lost 5 bases, and 14 bases had no gene match. Germline V gene lookup returns CDR1 LGHDT and CDR2 YNNKEL (reference sequence). CDR3 DNA: TGTGCCAGCAGCGGGGAAACTAGCGCCCTAGGAGAGCAGTTCTTC. Its translation is CASSGETSALGEQFF.

This clone was observed once. V usage is TRBV24-1 and J usage is TRBJ2-1; D is perhaps TRBD1 (5 bases). The length of the CDR3 is 15 residues. V was pared by 0 bases and J by 8 bases, with 13 bases between. The germline V gene encodes CDR1 KGHDR and CDR2 SFDVKD. CDR3 protein: CATSDLETAEHEQFF. The CDR3 DNA reads as TGTGCCACCAGTGATTTGGAGACAGCAGAGCATGAGCAGTTCTTC.

The V and J genes are TRBV7-9 and TRBJ1-2, with D possibly TRBD1 on 5 matching bases. Looked up from germline, CDR1 is SEHNR and CDR2 is FQNEAQ (reference sequence). The CDR3 runs to 14 residues. Trimming stripped 2 bases from V and 8 bases from J, with 15 bases between. CDR3 in DNA: TGTGCCAGCAGCTTAACTCCAGGGTCTGGAGGCTACACCTTC. Translation gives CASSLTPGSGGYTF.

CDR3 sequence: CASSTERWSGEWEQYF. The DNA for the CDR3 is TGTGCCAGCAGCACAGAAAGGTGGTCAGGGGAGTGGGAGCAGTACTTC. The V and J genes are TRBV7-9 and TRBJ2-7; D is possibly TRBD1 (6 bases). CDR1 is SEHNR and CDR2 is FQNEAQ in the germline V gene (reference sequence). V was trimmed by 5 bases and J by 7 bases, leaving 24 bases between them. CDR3 length: 16 residues.

V and J are TRBV6-5 and TRBJ1-1; TRBD1 agrees at 7 bases. CDR1 and CDR2 from the germline V gene are MNHEY and SVGAGI. V dropped 5 bases and J dropped 6; count of bases not matched to a gene: 3. The CDR3 has 12 amino acids. CDR3 DNA sequence: TGTGCCAGCAGTCCAGGGGGATCTGAAGCTTTCTTT. This encodes CASSPGGSEAFF.

This clone was seen just once. V gene TRBV30 combines with J gene TRBJ1-4; TRBD1 matches at 9 bases. Germline V gene sequence: CDR1 GTSNPN, CDR2 SVGIG (reference sequence). J gave up 8 bases and V 1 base, and 11 bases lay outside the gene matches. CDR3 length: 16 amino acids. The CDR3 DNA reads as TGTGCCTGGAGTGGGTCAGGACAGGGGCTTGGAGAAAAACTGTTTTTT. The encoded protein is CAWSGSGQGLGEKLFF.

The chain couples TRBV7-2 to TRBJ1-5, with a tentative D call TRBD1 (6 bases). Germline V gives CDR1 SGHTA, CDR2 FQGNSA. V lost 5 bases and J lost 0, with 11 bases in between. This CDR3 comprises 15 residues. DNA for the CDR3: TGTGCCAGCAGCCTTGGGACAAATAGCAATCAGCCCCAGCATTTT. This encodes CASSLGTNSNQPQHF.

The chain combines TRBV5-1 with TRBJ1-6; the match to TRBD1 covers 7 bases. Germline lookup yields CDR1 SGHRS and CDR2 YFSETQ. The V and J ends lost 4 bases and 5 bases, in that order; junction bases with no gene match: 6. The length of the CDR3 is 15 residues. Here the CDR3 DNA reads TGCGCCAGCAGCGCCGACGGACAGGATAATTCACCCCTCCACTTT. Amino acids: CASSADGQDNSPLHF.

The rearrangement uses TRBV5-4 and TRBJ1-4; 10 bases match TRBD1. The germline V gene encodes CDR1 SGHNT and CDR2 YYREEE (reference sequence). This CDR3 contains 16 residues. V was clipped by 4 bases and J by 7 bases; unmatched bases: 10. In DNA, the CDR3 is TGTGCCAGCAGCGGCGGGACAGGGGATCGTGGTGAAAAACTGTTTTTT. Amino acids: CASSGGTGDRGEKLFF.

The genes are TRBV30 and TRBJ1-1; possible D gene TRBD1, 6 bases. CDR1 is GTSNPN, CDR2 SVGIG, per germline (reference sequence). The CDR3 runs to 13 residues. The V and J ends lost 1 base and 4 bases respectively, with 10 bases between them. CDR3 in DNA: TGTGCCTGGAGTGACAGGGTCGGCACTGAAGCTTTCTTT. The encoded protein is CAWSDRVGTEAFF.

The V call is TRBV28, the J call TRBJ2-1, with 7 bases matching TRBD1. Losses at the gene ends were 2 bases for V and 3 bases for J; bases not matched to a gene: 4. Germline lookup yields CDR1 MDHEN and CDR2 SYDVKM. CDR3 length equals 15 residues. CDR3 DNA sequence: TGTGCCAGCAGTTTAGACAGGGACAACTACAATGAGCAGTTCTTC. This translates into CASSLDRDNYNEQFF.

The chain recombines TRBV28 with TRBJ2-3; D may be TRBD2 (6 bases). Deletions cut 5 bases from V and 4 bases from J, with 16 bases between. CDR1 and CDR2 (germline): MDHEN, SYDVKM. This CDR3 is 15 amino acids long. CDR3 sequence (DNA): TGTGCCAGCAGTCAGTCCAGCGGGTTCGCAGATACGCAGTATTTT. Translation: CASSQSSGFADTQYF.

The chain has TRBV19 and TRBJ2-3; 7 bases are a match to TRBD1. The J segment lost 0 bases and the V segment lost 9 bases, leaving 9 bases of the junction unmatched. The germline CDR1 and CDR2 sequences are LNHDA and SQIVND (reference sequence). This CDR3 comprises 15 residues. CDR3 loop: CASKTGTASTDTQYF. DNA of the CDR3: TGTGCCAGCAAGACGGGGACAGCTAGCACAGATACGCAGTATTTT.

The chain carries TRBV5-6 and TRBJ2-1; a weak D match, TRBD2 (6 bases). CDR1 and CDR2 from the germline V gene are SGHDT and YYEEEE. CDR3 length equals 16 residues. Between the trimmed V and J ends, which lost 2 bases and 0 bases, there was a span of 12 bases. CDR3 nucleotides: TGTGCCAGCAGCTTTCGCGGGACGAGCTCCTACAATGAGCAGTTCTTC. The encoded protein is CASSFRGTSSYNEQFF. The whole variable domain, filled in from reference TRBV5-6 and TRBJ2-1, reads DAGVTQSPTHLIKTRGQQVTLRCSPKSGHDTVSWYQQALGQGPQFIFQYYEEEERQRGNFPDRFSGHQFPNYSSELNVNALLLGDSALYLCASSFRGTSSYNEQFFGPGTRLTVL.

The J gene is TRBJ2-7, the V gene TRBV5-6; a weak D match, TRBD1 (6 bases). The V and J ends lost 3 bases and 1 base respectively, with 11 bases between them. The CDR3 spans 14 residues. Germline V gene lookup returns CDR1 SGHDT and CDR2 YYEEEE. The CDR3 loop reads CASSYFGQSYEQYF. The CDR3 nucleotides read TGTGCCAGCAGCTATTTTGGACAGTCCTACGAGCAGTACTTC.

The chain employs TRBV30 and TRBJ1-5; D gene unclear. The CDR3 covers 13 residues. Trimming removed 2 bases from V and 0 bases from J, with 5 bases in between. Germline CDR1 and CDR2: GTSNPN and SVGIG (reference sequence). The chain's CDR3 is CAWSPVSNQPQHF. The CDR3, as DNA: TGTGCCTGGAGTCCCGTTAGCAATCAGCCCCAGCATTTT.

V and J are TRBV29-1 and TRBJ2-5; D might be TRBD2 (6 bases). Looked up from germline, CDR1 is SQVTM and CDR2 is ANQGSEA. The CDR3 sequence is 14 residues long. The V end lost 0 bases, the J end lost 5 bases, and 13 bases lay between the germline ends. The CDR3 DNA follows: TGCAGCGTTGAAGATCCACGGGGGAAGGAGACCCAGTACTTC. Translated: CSVEDPRGKETQYF.

CDR3 sequence reads: CASSPPRQGRSNYGYTF. The CDR3 region has the DNA TGTGCCAGCTCACCACCGAGGCAGGGCCGATCTAACTATGGCTACACCTTC. V usage is TRBV18 and J usage is TRBJ1-2; D perhaps matches TRBD1 (5 bases). Trimming pared 0 bases from V and 0 bases from J, leaving 14 bases between. The germline V gene encodes CDR1 KGHSH and CDR2 LQKENI. The CDR3 is 17 residues long. Looking up the rest from reference TRBV18 and TRBJ1-2 gives the full variable domain: NAGVMQNPRHLVRRRGQEARLRCSPMKGHSHVYWYRQLPEEGLKFMVYLQKENIIDESGMPKERFSAEFPKEGPSILRIQQVVRGDSAAYFCASSPPRQGRSNYGYTFGSGTRLTVV.

The chain uses TRBV14 and TRBJ2-1; 7 bases agree with TRBD1. Trimming cost V 4 bases and J 2 bases; bases outside gene matches: 5. The CDR3 is made up of 15 amino acids. Germline CDR1 and CDR2: SGHDN and FVKESK. The CDR3 DNA reads TGTGCCAGCAGCCCAAGGCAGGGGGCCTACAATGAGCAGTTCTTC. It is translated as CASSPRQGAYNEQFF.

This chain joins TRBV19 and TRBJ1-2, with a weak D call TRBD1 (6 bases). The germline CDR1 and CDR2 sequences are LNHDA and SQIVND (reference sequence). This CDR3 has 14 amino acids. V was trimmed by 5 bases and J by 8 bases, leaving 18 bases between them. The DNA of the CDR3 is TGTGCCAGTAGTGTCCCGGGACATATCACGGGCTACACCTTC. It codes for CASSVPGHITGYTF.

The rearrangement joins TRBV3-1 (or the pseudogene TRBV3-2) to TRBJ2-7; D is ambiguous. The V gene's germline CDR1 is LGHDT and CDR2 YNNKEL (reference sequence). CDR3 size: 16 residues. V was clipped by 4 bases and J by 2 bases, with 18 bases between them. Written as DNA, the CDR3 is TGTGCCAGCAGCCCAAAGTATGGCAGAGGCGCCTACGAGCAGTACTTC. Translation gives CASSPKYGRGAYEQYF.

This clone was counted once. The chain recombines TRBV6-2 or TRBV6-3 with TRBJ2-7; D gene unclear. CDR1 is MNHEY and CDR2 is SVGEGT in the germline V gene. The length of the CDR3 is 12 residues. V was shortened by 6 bases and J by 8 bases, with 14 bases between the two germline ends. In nucleotides, the CDR3 is TGTGCCAGCAGCCGCGATTTACCACAGCAGTACTTC. It codes for CASSRDLPQQYF.

V is TRBV10-3 and J is TRBJ2-5; 8 nucleotides line up with TRBD2. This CDR3 is built from 16 residues. CDR1 is ENHRY and CDR2 is SYGVKD in the germline V gene. J was trimmed by 2 bases and V by 10 bases; bases with no gene match: 15. CDR3 sequence reads: CATSRGSGTRQETQYF. The DNA of the CDR3 is TGTGCCACCTCTCGTGGGTCGGGGACTAGACAAGAGACCCAGTACTTC.